Following are 11 T cell receptor beta chains from one sample sequenced in a study of cytomegalovirus exposure and HLA in healthy donors. Primers for the PCR totalled 60 Vbeta and 13 Jbeta. Produced via immunoSEQ multiplex PCR; TCRdb's table is partial and in-frame only. The repertoire has around 150,000 clones, roughly three quarters of them found once; the top ten carry 3.5%. Sequenced: PBMCs. Every receptor here comes from a human donor in good health.

The chain uses TRBV2 and TRBJ2-5; TRBD1 matches at 9 bases. Trimming took 7 bases from V and 6 from J; bases not matched to a gene: 9. Per germline, CDR1 SNHLY and CDR2 FYNNEI. The CDR3 totals 14 residues. CDR3 loop: CASISGTGKKTQYF. The CDR3 nucleotides read TGTGCCAGCATCTCCGGGACAGGGAAAAAGACCCAGTACTTC.

The gene calls are TRBV4-1 and TRBJ1-1; perhaps TRBD1 as D (6 bases). The CDR3 contains 14 residues. CDR1 MGHRA and CDR2 YSYEKL come from the germline V gene. V lost 2 bases and J lost 5, with 12 bases in between. The CDR3 here is CASSQHREWTEAFF. The CDR3 coding sequence is TGCGCCAGCAGCCAACACAGGGAGTGGACTGAAGCTTTCTTT.

The CDR3 here is CASSLSLGGRGYTF. The CDR3 DNA follows: TGTGCCAGCAGTTTATCCTTAGGGGGCAGGGGCTACACCTTC. The gene calls are TRBV27 and TRBJ1-2; 7 bases align to TRBD1. The junction had 6 bases not matched to a gene; V was cut back by 0 bases and J by 8 bases. CDR1 is MNHEY and CDR2 is SMNVEV in the germline V gene (reference sequence). There are 14 residues in the CDR3.

The chain is built from TRBV27 and TRBJ1-1; the D is unclear. This CDR3 is built from 14 residues. CDR1 and CDR2 from the germline V gene are MNHEY and SMNVEV (reference sequence). The V and J ends lost 5 bases and 0 bases respectively, with 10 bases between them. CDR3 amino acids: CASSPGSLNTEAFF. The DNA of the CDR3 is TGTGCCAGCAGTCCGGGGAGTTTGAACACTGAAGCTTTCTTT.

V usage is TRBV28 and J usage is TRBJ1-1; possibly TRBD1 for D (6 bases). The CDR3 covers 12 residues. The V end was cut by 5 bases, the J end by 7 bases, with 11 bases between. Germline V gene sequence: CDR1 MDHEN, CDR2 SYDVKM. In nucleotides, the CDR3 is TGTGCCAGCAGTCCGGACAGATATGAAGCTTTCTTT. It encodes CASSPDRYEAFF.

The rearrangement joins TRBV6-5 to TRBJ2-3; 7 bases align to TRBD1. J gave up 3 bases and V 6 bases, and 9 bases lay outside the gene matches. Germline V CDR1 and CDR2: MNHEY, SVGAGI. The CDR3 is 15 amino acids. CDR3 loop: CASSLMMTGTDTQYF. The CDR3 nucleotides read TGTGCCAGCAGCTTAATGATGACAGGGACAGATACGCAGTATTTT.

V gene TRBV28 combines with J gene TRBJ1-1, with 7 nucleotides matching TRBD1. CDR1 is MDHEN, CDR2 SYDVKM, per germline. The J segment lost 11 bases and the V segment lost 7 bases, leaving 10 bases of the junction unmatched. The CDR3 runs to 12 residues. The CDR3 region has the DNA TGTGCCAGCAAGTCGAACAGGGGTTTGGCTTTCTTT. Its protein is CASKSNRGLAFF.

J is TRBJ1-5 and V is TRBV25-1; possibly TRBD1 for D (6 bases). Germline CDR1 is MGHDK and CDR2 is SYGVNS. The length of the CDR3 is 13 residues. With 6 bases removed from V and 6 bases from J, the gap between germline ends came to 12 bases. CDR3: CASSRGEGQPQHF. The CDR3 region has the DNA TGTGCCAGCAGCAGGGGCGAGGGTCAGCCCCAGCATTTT.

In DNA, the CDR3 is TGTGCCAGCAGCTCTTTTAACGAGGAAAAACTGTTTTTT. This sequence encodes CASSSFNEEKLFF. This sequence joins TRBV7-2 and TRBJ1-4; no reliable D call. Trimming cost V 4 bases and J 8 bases, with 11 bases left between them. The germline gives CDR1 SGHTA, CDR2 FQGNSA. The CDR3 is 13 residues long.

This clone turned up a few times. This chain connects TRBV19 to TRBJ2-7, with 9 bases that match TRBD1. Germline CDR1 LNHDA, CDR2 SQIVND (reference sequence). The CDR3 is made up of 15 amino acids. Trimming at V came to 6 bases and at J to 7 bases, leaving 13 bases not matched to a gene. As DNA, the CDR3 is TGTGCCAGTAGCACCGGGGGGACAGGGTCGGGGGAGCAGTACTTC. Translation: CASSTGGTGSGEQYF.

This clone was picked up a small number of times. The chain recombines TRBV27 with TRBJ2-2; 8 bases map to TRBD2. The germline CDR1 and CDR2 sequences are MNHEY and SMNVEV (reference sequence). The V and J ends lost 4 bases and 7 bases, in that order; junction bases with no gene match: 8. The CDR3 runs to 15 residues. In nucleotides, the CDR3 is TGTGCCAGCAGTTCGGCGACTAGCGAGGGCGGGGAGCTGTTTTTT. Its translation: CASSSATSEGGELFF.